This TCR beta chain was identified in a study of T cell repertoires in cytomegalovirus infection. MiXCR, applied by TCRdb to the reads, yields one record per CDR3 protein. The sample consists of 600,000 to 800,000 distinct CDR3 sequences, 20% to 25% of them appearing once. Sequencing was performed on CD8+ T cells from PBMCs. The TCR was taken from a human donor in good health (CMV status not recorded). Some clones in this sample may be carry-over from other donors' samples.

Here the CDR3 reads CASSHPFQETQYF. The CDR3, as DNA: TGTGCCAGCAGTCATCCATTTCAAGAGACCCAGTACTTC. J is TRBJ2-5 and V is TRBV7-9, with D unresolved. This CDR3 region has 13 residues. Trimming took off 6 bases at V and 2 bases at J, with 10 bases between the two ends. CDR1 is SEHNR, CDR2 FQNEAQ, per germline (reference sequence).